This T cell receptor (beta chain) was profiled in a study of response to subunit inactivated influenza vaccine (dated by TCRdb to 2016 to 2018). Context from the whole study: The study used deep quantitative T cell receptor repertoire profiling to track responses to a trivalent subunit inactivated influenza vaccine.

The CDR3 runs 15 residues from the cysteine to the phenylalanine. The only DNA kept is the CDR3, 45 bases in frame from the first base. V and J are trimmed by 4 bases and 3 bases, and the gene matches miss 8 bases of the junction. Looking up the germline V gene yields CDR1 SGHRS and CDR2 YFSETQ. Library construction relied on RT-PCR. This sample was sequenced with an Illumina HiSeq 2500. In TCRdb, the public reads were trimmed at Q25 with fastp and aligned with MiXCR, with productive beta chains retained. Every CDR3 protein is listed once, alongside the most common genes and DNA of its rows. This sample gives around 530,000 distinct CDR3 sequences in total; approximately 10% of them show up just once. The ten biggest clones cover 10% to 13% of the sample. Overall results and qualifications from the work: The authors proposed that each seasonal influenza vaccination may bring in only a limited number of new T cells.

This clonotype has more than one count but fewer than ten. Its recognized antigen is unknown. No much larger clone is present one base from it, and per-base qualities are unavailable. This sequence originates from a man in his fifties or sixties who received an inactivated influenza vaccine. Donor details come from another sample of the same person, matched by shared clones. Rearrangement joined TRBV5-1 to TRBJ1-2; 8 bases in the middle match TRBD1. The sequencing here drew on PBMCs from blood, taken on the day of vaccination. CDR3 protein: CASSTGLDRDYGYTF. The nucleotides are TGCGCCAGCAGCACCGGCCTGGACAGGGACTATGGCTACACCTTC.